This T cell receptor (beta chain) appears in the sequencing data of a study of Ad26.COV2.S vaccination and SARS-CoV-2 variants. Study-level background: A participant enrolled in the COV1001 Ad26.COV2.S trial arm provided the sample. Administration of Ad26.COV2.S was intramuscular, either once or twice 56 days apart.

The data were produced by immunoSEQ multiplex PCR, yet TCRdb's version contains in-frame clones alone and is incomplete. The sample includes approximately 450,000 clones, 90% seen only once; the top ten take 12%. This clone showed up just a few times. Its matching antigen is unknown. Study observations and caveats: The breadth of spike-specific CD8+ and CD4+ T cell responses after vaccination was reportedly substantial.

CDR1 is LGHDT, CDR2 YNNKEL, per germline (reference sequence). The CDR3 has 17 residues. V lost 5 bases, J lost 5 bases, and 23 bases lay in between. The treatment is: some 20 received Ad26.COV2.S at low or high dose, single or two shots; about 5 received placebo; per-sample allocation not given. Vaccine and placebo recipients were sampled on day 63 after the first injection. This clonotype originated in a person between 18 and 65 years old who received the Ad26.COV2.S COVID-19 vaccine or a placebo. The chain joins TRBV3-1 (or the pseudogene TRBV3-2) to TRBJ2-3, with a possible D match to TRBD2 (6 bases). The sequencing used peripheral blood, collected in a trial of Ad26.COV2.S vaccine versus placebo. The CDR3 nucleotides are TGTGCCAGCAGCTACCAATGGAGGGCGCCCGCCAAAGATACGCAGTATTTT. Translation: CASSYQWRAPAKDTQYF.